Listed below are T cell receptor beta chains from one sample, sequenced in a study of T cell repertoires in ileal Crohn's disease. Produced via immunoSEQ multiplex PCR; TCRdb's table is partial and in-frame only. The sample carries some 15,000 clones, 84% recorded once. Material: ileal tissue. The receptors come from an adult with Crohn's disease. CDR3s leave out the opening cysteine and the closing phenylalanine or tryptophan.

CDR3aa	v_gene	j_gene
ASSSSGGATDTQY	TRBV7-3	TRBJ2-3
ASSLARLAGGPEQF	TRBV11-1	TRBJ2-1
ATSARAWTSLGGDTQY	TRBV15	TRBJ2-3
AWDRQGEGYT	TRBV30	TRBJ1-2
ASSLGDRYTGELF	TRBV5-1	TRBJ2-2
ASSGEGVSNQPQH	TRBV2	TRBJ1-5
ASYRDTYEQY	TRBV30	TRBJ2-7
ASSPSGREETQY	TRBV6-5	TRBJ2-5
ASSPRTGINTEAF	TRBV2	TRBJ1-1
ASSFTAGVTGELF	TRBV6-6	TRBJ2-2
ASSRTGTGVIGYT	TRBV28	TRBJ1-2
ATSKDRRYEQY	TRBV15	TRBJ2-7
ASSPSGGLGYT	TRBV6-1	TRBJ1-2
ASSIGGFYEQY	TRBV6-5	TRBJ2-7
ASSLGVTNSGIDEQF	TRBV5-1	TRBJ2-1
ASRDSTGSPLH	TRBV5-1	TRBJ1-6
ASSLAQRNYGYT	TRBV7-2	TRBJ1-2
ASSGAPSGRQY	TRBV25-1	TRBJ2-3
ASSRGLAVKNIQY	TRBV5-8	TRBJ2-4
ASSIGRVNTGELF	TRBV19	TRBJ2-2
ASSLGAIQPQH	TRBV19	TRBJ1-5
ASSGGDTFKETQY	TRBV28	TRBJ2-5
ASSEDRVAKNIQY	TRBV2	TRBJ2-4
ASSVNFRGTQY	TRBV9	TRBJ2-5
ASSQGDAYEQY	TRBV9	TRBJ2-7